This TCR beta chain was identified in a study of beta chain features in type 1 diabetes. On this clone itself: Antigen: not known.

Study findings and constraints: The naive, central memory and Treg TCRB repertoires looked more alike in patients than they did in healthy donors. For patients and controls alike, PCR might favor shorter templates to the same degree. People with Type 1 diabetes carried modestly yet significantly shorter TCRB CDR3s in all four CD4+ subsets.

All of the isolated RNA was reverse transcribed, so expressed TCRB transcripts were sequenced. Data came from immunoSEQ multiplex PCR; TCRdb stores just in-frame clones and leaves some out. The data contain about 160,000 clones, roughly 8% of them singletons. The purity of all sorted populations exceeded 95%. This CDR3 comprises 14 residues. From germline, CDR1 is MNHEY and CDR2 SVGAGI. The J segment lost 6 bases and the V segment lost 7 bases, leaving 8 bases of the junction unmatched. Sample: central memory CD4+ T cells from blood. The rearrangement links TRBV6-5 to TRBJ2-1; TRBD2 aligns across 8 bases. The source of this sequence is a woman aged 18-29 years with type 1 diabetes. Here the CDR3 reads CASIKVGGGNEQFF. CDR3 in DNA: TGTGCCAGCATCAAAGTCGGGGGGGGCAATGAGCAGTTCTTC.